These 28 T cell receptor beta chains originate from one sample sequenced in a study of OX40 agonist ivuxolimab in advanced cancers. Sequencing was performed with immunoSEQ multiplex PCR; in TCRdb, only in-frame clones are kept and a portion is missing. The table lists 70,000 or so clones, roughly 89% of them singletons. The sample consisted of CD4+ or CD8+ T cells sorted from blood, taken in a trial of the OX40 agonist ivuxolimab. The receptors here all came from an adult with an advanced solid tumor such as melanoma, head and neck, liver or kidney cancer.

CDR3 region: CASSLYEQYF. CDR3 DNA sequence: TGTGCCAGCAGTCTCTACGAGCAGTACTTC. The chain carries TRBV2 and TRBJ2-7, with D unclear. CDR1 and CDR2 (germline): SNHLY, FYNNEI. The CDR3 is 10 amino acids. Trimming cost V 5 bases and J 3 bases, with 2 bases left between them.

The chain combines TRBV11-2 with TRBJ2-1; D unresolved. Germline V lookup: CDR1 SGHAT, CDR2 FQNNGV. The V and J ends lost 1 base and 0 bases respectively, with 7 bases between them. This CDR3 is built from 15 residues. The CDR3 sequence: CASSLGWSSYNEQFF. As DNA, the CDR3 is TGTGCCAGCAGCTTAGGGTGGAGCTCCTACAATGAGCAGTTCTTC.

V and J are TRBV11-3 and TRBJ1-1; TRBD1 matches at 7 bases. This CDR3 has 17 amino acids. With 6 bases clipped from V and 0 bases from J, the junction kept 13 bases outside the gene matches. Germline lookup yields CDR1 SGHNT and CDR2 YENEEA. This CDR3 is CASRIRTGPLMNTEAFF. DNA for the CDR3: TGTGCCAGCAGAATTAGGACAGGCCCCTTAATGAACACTGAAGCTTTCTTT.

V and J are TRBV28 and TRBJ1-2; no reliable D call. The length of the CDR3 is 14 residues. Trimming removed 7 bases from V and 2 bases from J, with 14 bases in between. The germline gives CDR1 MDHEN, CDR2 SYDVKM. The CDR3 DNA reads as TGTGCCAGCACCACACACCGGGCGAACTATGGCTACACCTTC. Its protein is CASTTHRANYGYTF.

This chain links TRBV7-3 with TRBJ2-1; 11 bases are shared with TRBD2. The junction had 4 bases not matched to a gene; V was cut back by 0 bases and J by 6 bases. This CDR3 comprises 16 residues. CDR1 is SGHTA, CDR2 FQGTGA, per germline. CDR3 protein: CASSLTSGTSGNEQFF. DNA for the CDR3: TGTGCCAGCAGCTTAACGTCGGGGACTAGCGGCAATGAGCAGTTCTTC.

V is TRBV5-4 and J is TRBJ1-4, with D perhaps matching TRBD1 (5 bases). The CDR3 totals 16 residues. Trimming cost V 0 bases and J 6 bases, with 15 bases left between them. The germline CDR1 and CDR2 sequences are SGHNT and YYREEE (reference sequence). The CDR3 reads CASSLVWDGRHEKLFF. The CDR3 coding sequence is TGTGCCAGCAGCTTGGTTTGGGACGGCAGGCATGAAAAACTGTTTTTT. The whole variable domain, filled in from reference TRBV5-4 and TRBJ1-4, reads ETGVTQSPTHLIKTRGQQVTLRCSSQSGHNTVSWYQQALGQGPQFIFQYYREEENGRGNFPPRFSGLQFPNYSSELNVNALELDDSALYLCASSLVWDGRHEKLFFGSGTQLSVL.

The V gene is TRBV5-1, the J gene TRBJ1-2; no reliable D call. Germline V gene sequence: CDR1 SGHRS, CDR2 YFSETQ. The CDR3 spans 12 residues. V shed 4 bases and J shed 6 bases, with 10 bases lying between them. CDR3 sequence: CASSNDGDGYTF. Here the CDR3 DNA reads TGCGCCAGCAGCAATGATGGCGATGGCTACACCTTC.

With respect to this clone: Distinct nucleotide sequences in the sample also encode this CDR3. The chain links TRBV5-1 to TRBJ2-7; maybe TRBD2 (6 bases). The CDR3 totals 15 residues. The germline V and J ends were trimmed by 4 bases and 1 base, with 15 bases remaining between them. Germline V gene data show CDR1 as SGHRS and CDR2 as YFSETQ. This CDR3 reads CASSPWGVRSYEQYF. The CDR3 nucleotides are TGCGCCAGCAGCCCTTGGGGGGTCAGGTCCTACGAGCAGTACTTC.

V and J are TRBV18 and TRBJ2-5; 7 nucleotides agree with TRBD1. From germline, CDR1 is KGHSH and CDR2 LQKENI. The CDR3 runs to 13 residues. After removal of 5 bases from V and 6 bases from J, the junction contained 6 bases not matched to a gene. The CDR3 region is CASSSTGDQTQYF. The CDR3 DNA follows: TGTGCCAGCTCATCCACAGGGGACCAGACCCAGTACTTC.

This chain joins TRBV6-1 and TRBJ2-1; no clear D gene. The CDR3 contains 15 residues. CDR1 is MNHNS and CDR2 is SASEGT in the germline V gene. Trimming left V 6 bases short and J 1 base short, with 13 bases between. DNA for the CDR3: TGTGCCAGCAGCGTCCAAGGTGTTTCCTACAATGAGCAGTTCTTC. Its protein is CASSVQGVSYNEQFF.

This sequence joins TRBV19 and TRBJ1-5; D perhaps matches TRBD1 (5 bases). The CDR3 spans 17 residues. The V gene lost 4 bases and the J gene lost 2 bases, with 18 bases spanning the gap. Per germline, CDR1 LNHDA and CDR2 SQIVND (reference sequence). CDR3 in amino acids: CASSRDSSPVGNQPQHF. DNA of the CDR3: TGTGCCAGTAGTAGAGACAGCTCCCCAGTTGGCAATCAGCCCCAGCATTTT.

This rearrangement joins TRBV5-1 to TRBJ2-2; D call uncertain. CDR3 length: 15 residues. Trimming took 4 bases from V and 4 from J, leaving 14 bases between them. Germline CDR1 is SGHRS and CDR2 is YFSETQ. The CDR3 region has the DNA TGCGCCAGCAGCCTGATCGGAAGGGCCACCGGGGAGCTGTTTTTT. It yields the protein CASSLIGRATGELFF. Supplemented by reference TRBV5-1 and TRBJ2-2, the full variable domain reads KAGVTQTPRYLIKTRGQQVTLSCSPISGHRSVSWYQQTPGQGLQFLFEYFSETQRNKGNFPGRFSGRQFSNSRSEMNVSTLELGDSALYLCASSLIGRATGELFFGEGSRLTVL.

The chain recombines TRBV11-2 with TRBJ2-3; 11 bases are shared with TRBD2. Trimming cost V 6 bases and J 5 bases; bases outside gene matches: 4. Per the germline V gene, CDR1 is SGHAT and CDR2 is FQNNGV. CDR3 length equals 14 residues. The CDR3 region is CASSRGTSGDTQYF. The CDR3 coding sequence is TGTGCCAGCAGTAGGGGGACTAGCGGAGATACGCAGTATTTT.

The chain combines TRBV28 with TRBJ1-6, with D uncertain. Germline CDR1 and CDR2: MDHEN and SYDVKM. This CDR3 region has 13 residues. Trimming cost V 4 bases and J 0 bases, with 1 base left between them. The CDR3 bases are TGTGCCAGCAGTTACTCCTATAATTCACCCCTCCACTTT. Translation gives CASSYSYNSPLHF.

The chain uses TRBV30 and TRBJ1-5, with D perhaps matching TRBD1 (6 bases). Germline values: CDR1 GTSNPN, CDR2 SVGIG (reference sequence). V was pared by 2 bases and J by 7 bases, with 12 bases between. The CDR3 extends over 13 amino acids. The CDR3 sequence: CAWSPGVSQPQHF. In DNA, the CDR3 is TGTGCCTGGAGTCCAGGGGTAAGCCAGCCCCAGCATTTT.

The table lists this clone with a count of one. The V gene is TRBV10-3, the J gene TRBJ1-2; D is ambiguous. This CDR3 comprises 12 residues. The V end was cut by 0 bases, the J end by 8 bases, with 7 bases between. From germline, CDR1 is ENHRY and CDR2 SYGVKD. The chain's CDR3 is CAISESLGGYTF. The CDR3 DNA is TGTGCCATCAGTGAGTCGCTGGGCGGCTACACCTTC.

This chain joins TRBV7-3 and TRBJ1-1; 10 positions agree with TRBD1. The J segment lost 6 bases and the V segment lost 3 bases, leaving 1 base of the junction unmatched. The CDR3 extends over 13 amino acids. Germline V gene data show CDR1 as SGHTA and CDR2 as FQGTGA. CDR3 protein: CASSFGTGAEAFF. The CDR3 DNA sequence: TGTGCCAGCAGCTTTGGGACAGGGGCTGAAGCTTTCTTT.

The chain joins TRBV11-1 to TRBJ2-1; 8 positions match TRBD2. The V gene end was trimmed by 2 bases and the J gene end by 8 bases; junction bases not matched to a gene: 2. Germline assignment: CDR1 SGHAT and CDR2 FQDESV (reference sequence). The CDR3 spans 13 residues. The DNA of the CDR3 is TGTGCCAGCAGCTTACGGGGGGGTTATGAGCAGTTCTTC. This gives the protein CASSLRGGYEQFF.

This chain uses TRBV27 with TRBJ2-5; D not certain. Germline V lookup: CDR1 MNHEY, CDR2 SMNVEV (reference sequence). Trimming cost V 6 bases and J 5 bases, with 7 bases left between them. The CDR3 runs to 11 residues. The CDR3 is CASSFMETQYF. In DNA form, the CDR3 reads TGTGCCAGCAGCTTCATGGAGACCCAGTACTTC.

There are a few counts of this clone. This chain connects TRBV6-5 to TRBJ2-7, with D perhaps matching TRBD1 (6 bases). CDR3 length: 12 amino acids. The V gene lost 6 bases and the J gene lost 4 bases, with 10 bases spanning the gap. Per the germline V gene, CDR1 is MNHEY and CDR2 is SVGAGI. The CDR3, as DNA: TGTGCCAGCAGCCCACAGGGATACGAGCAGTACTTC. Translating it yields CASSPQGYEQYF.

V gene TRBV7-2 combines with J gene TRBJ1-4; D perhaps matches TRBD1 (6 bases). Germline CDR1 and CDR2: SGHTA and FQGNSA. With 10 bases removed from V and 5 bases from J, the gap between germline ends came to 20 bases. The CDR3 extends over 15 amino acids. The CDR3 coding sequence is TGTGCCACCAAAAACCGAGGACAGCCGAATGAAAAACTGTTTTTT. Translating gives CATKNRGQPNEKLFF.

The CDR3 DNA sequence: TGTGCCAGCAGCTTAAGCGGGACGGTGGCCCTGTACGAGCAGTACTTC. Protein product: CASSLSGTVALYEQYF. The J gene is TRBJ2-7, the V gene TRBV7-9; TRBD2 matches at 7 bases. The junction had 11 bases not matched to a gene; V was cut back by 2 bases and J by 4 bases. Germline assignment: CDR1 SEHNR and CDR2 FQNEAQ (reference sequence). CDR3 length equals 16 residues.

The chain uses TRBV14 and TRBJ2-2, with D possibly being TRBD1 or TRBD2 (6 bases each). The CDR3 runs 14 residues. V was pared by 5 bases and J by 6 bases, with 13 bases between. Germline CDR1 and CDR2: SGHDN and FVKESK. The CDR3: CASSNIRGAGELFF. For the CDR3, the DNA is TGTGCCAGCAGCAACATAAGGGGGGCCGGGGAGCTGTTTTTT.

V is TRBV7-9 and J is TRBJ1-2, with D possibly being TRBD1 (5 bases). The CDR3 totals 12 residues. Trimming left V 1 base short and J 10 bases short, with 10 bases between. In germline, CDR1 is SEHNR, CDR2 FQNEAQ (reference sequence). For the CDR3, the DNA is TGTGCCAGCAGCTTAGGTCGGGGGGACTACACCTTC. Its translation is CASSLGRGDYTF.

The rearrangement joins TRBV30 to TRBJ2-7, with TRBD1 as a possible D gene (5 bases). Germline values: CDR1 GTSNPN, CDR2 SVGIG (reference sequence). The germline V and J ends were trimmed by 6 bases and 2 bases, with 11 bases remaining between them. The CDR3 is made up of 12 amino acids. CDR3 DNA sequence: TGTGCCTGTTCAGGGTACCCCTACGAGCAGTACTTC. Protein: CACSGYPYEQYF.

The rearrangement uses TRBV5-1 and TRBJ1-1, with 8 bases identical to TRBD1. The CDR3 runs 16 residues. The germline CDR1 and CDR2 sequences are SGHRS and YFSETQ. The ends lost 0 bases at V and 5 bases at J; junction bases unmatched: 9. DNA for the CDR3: TGCGCCAGCAGCTTGGACACAGGGGGGGTAAGAACTGAAGCTTTCTTT. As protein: CASSLDTGGVRTEAFF.

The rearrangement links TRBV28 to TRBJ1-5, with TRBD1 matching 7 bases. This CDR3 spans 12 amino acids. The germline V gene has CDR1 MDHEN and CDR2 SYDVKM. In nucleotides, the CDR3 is TGTGGGGGGGGACAGCACAATCAGCCCCAGCATTTT. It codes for CGGGQHNQPQHF. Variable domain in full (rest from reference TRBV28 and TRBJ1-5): DVKVTQSSRYLVKRTGEKVFLECVQDMDHENMFWYRQDPGLGLRLIYFSYDVKMKEKGDIPEGYSVSREKKERFSLILESASTNQTSMYLCGGGQHNQPQHFGDGTRLSIL.

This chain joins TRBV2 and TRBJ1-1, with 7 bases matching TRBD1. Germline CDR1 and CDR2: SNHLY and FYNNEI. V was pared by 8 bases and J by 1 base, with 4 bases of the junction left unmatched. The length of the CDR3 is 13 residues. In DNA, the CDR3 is TGTGCCAGCTCGGGACAGAGGAACACTGAAGCTTTCTTT. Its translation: CASSGQRNTEAFF.